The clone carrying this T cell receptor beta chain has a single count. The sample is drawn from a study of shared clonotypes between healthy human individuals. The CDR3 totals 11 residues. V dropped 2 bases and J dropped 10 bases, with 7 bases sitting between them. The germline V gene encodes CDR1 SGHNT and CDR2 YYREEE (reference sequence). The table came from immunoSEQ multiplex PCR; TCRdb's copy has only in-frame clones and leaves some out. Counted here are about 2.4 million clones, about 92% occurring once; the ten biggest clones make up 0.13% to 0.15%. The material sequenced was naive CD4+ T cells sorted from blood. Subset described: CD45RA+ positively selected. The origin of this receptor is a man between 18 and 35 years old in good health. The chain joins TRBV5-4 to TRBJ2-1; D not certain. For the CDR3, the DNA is TGTGCCAGCAGCTTATTACGGGAGCAGTTCTTC. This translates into CASSLLREQFF.